This TCR beta chain was sequenced in a study of T-cell reconstitution after alpha-beta-depleted transplantation in children. This clonotype was observed at least ten times. Its antigen is unknown. A library of TCRbeta sequences, prepared with unique molecular identifiers, was generated. A single record per CDR3 protein comes from TCRdb applying MiXCR to the PCR reads. The table lists around 300,000 distinct CDR3 sequences, over 7% of them singletons, with approximately 9.6% in the top ten. Regarding the study as a whole: Alpha-beta T cells present about two months after transplant were reported to originate from several hundred expanded graft clones. Newly generated T cells supplied most T-cell counts and diversity one year post-transplant.

This specimen consisted of peripheral blood, obtained 360 days after TCRalphabeta/CD19-depleted stem cell transplant. The receptor comes from a female patient aged 2-15 years who had a stem cell transplant for Fanconi anemia, so the T cells may come from the graft donor.

The chain's CDR3 is CASSVGVGGELFF. The CDR3 nucleotides read TGTGCCAGCAGCGTAGGGGTCGGCGGGGAGCTGTTTTTT. The chain combines TRBV9 with TRBJ2-2; D remains ambiguous. Germline CDR1 is SGDLS and CDR2 is YYNGEE. Trimming took off 0 bases at V and 7 bases at J, with 7 bases between the two ends. CDR3 length: 13 amino acids.